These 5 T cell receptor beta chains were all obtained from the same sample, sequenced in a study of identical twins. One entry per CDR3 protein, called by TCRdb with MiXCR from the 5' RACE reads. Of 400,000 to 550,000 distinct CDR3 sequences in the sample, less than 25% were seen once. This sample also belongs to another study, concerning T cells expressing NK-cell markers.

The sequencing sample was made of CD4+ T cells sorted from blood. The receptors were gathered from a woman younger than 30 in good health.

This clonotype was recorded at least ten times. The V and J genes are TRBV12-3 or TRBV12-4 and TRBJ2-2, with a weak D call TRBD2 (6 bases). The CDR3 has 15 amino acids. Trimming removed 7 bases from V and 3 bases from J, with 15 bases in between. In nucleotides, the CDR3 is TGTGCCAGCACCGAAGGAGGGTTGGACACCGGGGAGCTGTTTTTT. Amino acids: CASTEGGLDTGELFF.

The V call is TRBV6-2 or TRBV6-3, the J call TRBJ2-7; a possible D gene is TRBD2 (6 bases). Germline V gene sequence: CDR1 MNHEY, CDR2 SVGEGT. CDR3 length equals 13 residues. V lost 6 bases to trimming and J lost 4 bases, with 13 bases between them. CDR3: CASSGTGRYEQYF. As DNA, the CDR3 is TGTGCCAGCAGCGGGACTGGTCGGTACGAGCAGTACTTC.

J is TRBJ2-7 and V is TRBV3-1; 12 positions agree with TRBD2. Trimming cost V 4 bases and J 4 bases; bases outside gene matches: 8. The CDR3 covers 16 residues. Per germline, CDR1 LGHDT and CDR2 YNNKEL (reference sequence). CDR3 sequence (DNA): TGTGCCAGCAGCCCCCAGCTAGCGGGAGGGCCGTACGAGCAGTACTTC. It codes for CASSPQLAGGPYEQYF.

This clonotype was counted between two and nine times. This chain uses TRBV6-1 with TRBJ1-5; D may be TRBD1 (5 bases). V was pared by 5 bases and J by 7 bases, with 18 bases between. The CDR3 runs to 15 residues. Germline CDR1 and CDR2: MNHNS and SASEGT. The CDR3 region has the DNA TGTGCCAGCAGTCTGAACGGAAGGGGAGGCCAGCCCCAGCATTTT. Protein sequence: CASSLNGRGGQPQHF.

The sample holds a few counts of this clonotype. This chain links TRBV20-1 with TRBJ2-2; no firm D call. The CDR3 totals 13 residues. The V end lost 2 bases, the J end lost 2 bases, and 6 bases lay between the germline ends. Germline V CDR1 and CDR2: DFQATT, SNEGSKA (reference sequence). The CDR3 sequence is CSARQLNTGELFF. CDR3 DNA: TGCAGTGCTAGACAGTTAAACACCGGGGAGCTGTTTTTT.